The rows below give T cell receptor beta chains drawn from one sample of a study of shared clonotypes between healthy human individuals. The data were produced by immunoSEQ multiplex PCR, yet TCRdb's version contains in-frame clones alone and is incomplete. Found here are roughly 1 million clones, more than 60% of them singletons; the top ten hold approximately 1.5%. Sequenced material: memory CD4+ T cells sorted from blood. Receptors were obtained from a man between 18 and 35 years old in good health. CDR3s include the opening cysteine and the closing phenylalanine or tryptophan. The order of the fields is clone size, D gene, V gene, J gene, CDR3 protein, CDR3 DNA. D genes are given only for firm matches. The listing skips clone size in some rows; elsewhere it reads once, few, many or a size class.

clone size: once; D gene: TRBD2; V gene: TRBV5-1; J gene: TRBJ2-5; CDR3 protein: CASSLSGREETQYF; CDR3 DNA: TGCGCCAGCAGCCTAAGCGGGAGAGAAGAGACCCAGTACTTC
clone size: NA; D gene: TRBD1; V gene: TRBV18; J gene: TRBJ1-1; CDR3 protein: CASSPNRGTEAFF; CDR3 DNA: TGTGCCAGCTCACCTAACAGGGGTACTGAAGCTTTCTTT
clone size: NA; D gene: NA; V gene: TRBV28; J gene: TRBJ2-2; CDR3 protein: CASSLSRGTDNTGELFF; CDR3 DNA: TGTGCCAGCAGTTTAAGTCGGGGGACAGACAACACCGGGGAGCTGTTTTTT
clone size: once; D gene: NA; V gene: TRBV14; J gene: TRBJ1-3; CDR3 protein: CASSQDRRGSGNTIYF; CDR3 DNA: TGTGCCAGCAGCCAAGATCGGAGGGGAAGTGGAAACACCATATATTTT
clone size: once; D gene: TRBD2; V gene: TRBV10-1; J gene: TRBJ2-7; CDR3 protein: CASSGTSGALIYEQYF; CDR3 DNA: TGCGCCAGCAGTGGGACTAGCGGGGCCCTGATCTACGAGCAGTACTTC
clone size: NA; D gene: NA; V gene: TRBV6-6; J gene: TRBJ2-3; CDR3 protein: CASSPKDTQYF; CDR3 DNA: TGTGCCAGCAGCCCAAAGGATACGCAGTATTTT
clone size: NA; D gene: NA; V gene: TRBV5-6; J gene: TRBJ2-7; CDR3 protein: CASSLRWDFPSYEQYF; CDR3 DNA: TGTGCCAGCAGCTTGCGGTGGGACTTCCCTTCCTACGAGCAGTACTTC
clone size: NA; D gene: NA; V gene: TRBV19; J gene: TRBJ2-7; CDR3 protein: CASSGFGTAYEQYF; CDR3 DNA: TGTGCCAGTAGTGGATTCGGGACCGCCTACGAGCAGTACTTC
clone size: few; D gene: NA; V gene: TRBV5-6; J gene: TRBJ1-1; CDR3 protein: CASSPLMGLTEAFF; CDR3 DNA: TGTGCCAGCAGCCCCCTGATGGGGTTAACTGAAGCTTTCTTT
clone size: NA; D gene: TRBD1; V gene: TRBV12-5; J gene: TRBJ1-2; CDR3 protein: CASGSGTGGGYTF; CDR3 DNA: TGTGCTAGTGGTTCAGGGACAGGTGGTGGCTACACCTTC
clone size: NA; D gene: NA; V gene: TRBV5-4; J gene: TRBJ2-3; CDR3 protein: CASSTDPGTTDTQYF; CDR3 DNA: TGTGCCAGCAGCACGGACCCTGGGACTACAGATACGCAGTATTTT
clone size: NA; D gene: NA; V gene: TRBV6-1; J gene: TRBJ1-3; CDR3 protein: CASSEARGSSGNTIYF; CDR3 DNA: TGTGCCAGCAGTGAAGCGCGCGGCTCCTCTGGAAACACCATATATTTT
clone size: NA; D gene: TRBD2; V gene: TRBV10-3; J gene: TRBJ2-3; CDR3 protein: CATSSGSSDTQYF; CDR3 DNA: TGTGCCACCTCTAGCGGGAGTTCCGATACGCAGTATTTT
clone size: once; D gene: TRBD2; V gene: TRBV7-9; J gene: TRBJ2-7; CDR3 protein: CASSLALAGVNEQYF; CDR3 DNA: TGTGCCAGCAGCTTAGCCCTAGCGGGGGTAAACGAGCAGTACTTC
clone size: many; D gene: NA; V gene: TRBV30; J gene: TRBJ1-1; CDR3 protein: CAWSVLVGNTEAFF; CDR3 DNA: TGTGCCTGGAGTGTACTTGTGGGGAACACTGAAGCTTTCTTT
clone size: once; D gene: NA; V gene: TRBV28; J gene: TRBJ1-4; CDR3 protein: CASSPPAGEYEKLFF; CDR3 DNA: TGTGCCAGCAGTCCGCCGGCCGGGGAATATGAAAAACTGTTTTTT
clone size: NA; D gene: NA; V gene: TRBV14; J gene: TRBJ2-1; CDR3 protein: CASSQESIANEQFF; CDR3 DNA: TGTGCCAGCAGCCAAGAATCGATAGCCAATGAGCAGTTCTTC
clone size: NA; D gene: NA; V gene: TRBV7-2; J gene: TRBJ2-2; CDR3 protein: CASSPGPGNTGELFF; CDR3 DNA: TGTGCCAGCAGCCCTGGGCCAGGGAACACCGGGGAGCTGTTTTTT
clone size: NA; D gene: NA; V gene: TRBV4-1; J gene: TRBJ2-6; CDR3 protein: CASSPSGSSGANVLTF; CDR3 DNA: TGCGCCAGCTCCCCCAGTGGCTCCTCTGGGGCCAACGTCCTGACTTTC
clone size: NA; D gene: TRBD2; V gene: TRBV6-1; J gene: TRBJ2-2; CDR3 protein: CASSELAGGPGTGELFF; CDR3 DNA: TGTGCCAGCAGCGAACTAGCGGGGGGGCCGGGCACCGGGGAGCTGTTTTTT
clone size: few; D gene: NA; V gene: TRBV2; J gene: TRBJ1-1; CDR3 protein: CASSGLQGDTEAFF; CDR3 DNA: TGTGCCAGCAGTGGACTACAGGGAGACACTGAAGCTTTCTTT
clone size: NA; D gene: NA; V gene: TRBV7-2; J gene: TRBJ2-7; CDR3 protein: CASSLGGTNGNEQYF; CDR3 DNA: TGTGCCAGCAGCCTAGGGGGGACTAATGGCAACGAGCAGTACTTC
clone size: NA; D gene: NA; V gene: TRBV4-3; J gene: TRBJ1-5; CDR3 protein: CASSQVWGSQPQHF; CDR3 DNA: TGCGCCAGCAGCCAAGTGTGGGGAAGTCAGCCCCAGCATTTT
clone size: NA; D gene: NA; V gene: TRBV7-6; J gene: TRBJ1-2; CDR3 protein: CASSPLQGNYGYTF; CDR3 DNA: TGTGCCAGCAGCCCCTTGCAGGGAAACTATGGCTACACCTTC
clone size: NA; D gene: TRBD2; V gene: TRBV5-6; J gene: TRBJ2-1; CDR3 protein: CASSLVSGRGNEQFF; CDR3 DNA: TGTGCCAGCAGCTTGGTGAGCGGGAGGGGTAATGAGCAGTTCTTC
clone size: NA; D gene: TRBD1; V gene: TRBV27; J gene: TRBJ2-5; CDR3 protein: CASSRDSRGETQYF; CDR3 DNA: TGTGCCAGCAGCCGGGACAGCCGGGGAGAGACCCAGTACTTC
clone size: once; D gene: NA; V gene: TRBV19; J gene: TRBJ2-5; CDR3 protein: CATSAGGWETQYF; CDR3 DNA: TGTGCCACCTCCGCGGGCGGGTGGGAGACCCAGTACTTC
clone size: few; D gene: NA; V gene: TRBV13; J gene: TRBJ1-1; CDR3 protein: CASRYPGPRVTEAFF; CDR3 DNA: TGTGCCAGCAGGTACCCGGGACCGAGGGTGACTGAAGCTTTCTTT
clone size: NA; D gene: TRBD2; V gene: TRBV7-2; J gene: TRBJ2-3; CDR3 protein: CASSPASGLTDTQYF; CDR3 DNA: TGTGCCAGCAGCCCGGCTAGCGGCCTCACAGATACGCAGTATTTT
clone size: many; D gene: NA; V gene: TRBV18; J gene: TRBJ2-1; CDR3 protein: CASSQENEQFF; CDR3 DNA: TGTGCCAGCTCACAGGAAAATGAGCAGTTCTTC
clone size: few; D gene: NA; V gene: TRBV4-2; J gene: TRBJ2-3; CDR3 protein: CASSQEGDTQYF; CDR3 DNA: TGTGCCAGCAGCCAAGAGGGGGATACGCAGTATTTT
clone size: NA; D gene: TRBD1; V gene: TRBV7-2; J gene: TRBJ2-7; CDR3 protein: CASSLARQGEQYF; CDR3 DNA: TGTGCCAGCAGCTTAGCACGACAGGGCGAGCAGTACTTC
clone size: NA; D gene: NA; V gene: TRBV7-6; J gene: TRBJ2-2; CDR3 protein: CASSLGFTGELFF; CDR3 DNA: TGTGCCAGCAGCTTAGGGTTCACCGGGGAGCTGTTTTTT
clone size: NA; D gene: NA; V gene: TRBV19; J gene: TRBJ2-3; CDR3 protein: CASSIRLRTKDTQYF; CDR3 DNA: TGTGCCAGTAGTATTCGGCTGCGGACTAAAGATACGCAGTATTTT
clone size: many; D gene: NA; V gene: TRBV14; J gene: TRBJ2-7; CDR3 protein: CASSQGYGVHEQYF; CDR3 DNA: TGTGCCAGCAGCCAAGGCTATGGGGTGCACGAGCAGTACTTC
clone size: NA; D gene: TRBD1; V gene: TRBV27; J gene: TRBJ1-4; CDR3 protein: CASSIDRGDEKLFF; CDR3 DNA: TGTGCCAGCAGCATAGACAGGGGCGATGAAAAACTGTTTTTT
clone size: NA; D gene: TRBD1; V gene: TRBV6-6; J gene: TRBJ2-5; CDR3 protein: CASSSNRDREQYF; CDR3 DNA: TGTGCCAGCAGTTCCAACCGGGACAGGGAACAGTACTTC
clone size: few; D gene: NA; V gene: TRBV11-3; J gene: TRBJ2-1; CDR3 protein: CASSSGSGNEQFF; CDR3 DNA: TGTGCCAGCAGCTCAGGGTCGGGAAATGAGCAGTTCTTC
clone size: NA; D gene: NA; V gene: TRBV27; J gene: TRBJ2-7; CDR3 protein: CASQEGGANNYEQYF; CDR3 DNA: TGTGCCAGCCAAGAGGGCGGAGCCAACAACTACGAGCAGTACTTC
clone size: NA; D gene: NA; V gene: TRBV1; J gene: TRBJ2-7; CDR3 protein: CTSSQAIYEQYF; CDR3 DNA: TGCACCAGCAGCCAAGCCATCTACGAGCAGTACTTC
clone size: NA; D gene: NA; V gene: TRBV5-1; J gene: TRBJ1-1; CDR3 protein: CASSWGQGITEAFF; CDR3 DNA: TGCGCCAGCAGCTGGGGGCAGGGGATCACTGAAGCTTTCTTT
clone size: NA; D gene: NA; V gene: TRBV30; J gene: TRBJ2-7; CDR3 protein: CARSSGGDSYEQYF; CDR3 DNA: TGTGCTCGGAGTTCGGGCGGCGACTCCTACGAGCAGTACTTC
clone size: NA; D gene: NA; V gene: TRBV21-1; J gene: TRBJ1-3; CDR3 protein: CASSKEEGGSGNTIYF; CDR3 DNA: TGTGCCAGCAGCAAAGAGGAAGGAGGCTCTGGAAACACCATATATTTT
clone size: NA; D gene: NA; V gene: TRBV5-1; J gene: TRBJ2-5; CDR3 protein: CASSLQTTGETQYF; CDR3 DNA: TGCGCCAGCAGCTTGCAAACTACAGGAGAGACCCAGTACTTC
clone size: NA; D gene: NA; V gene: TRBV7-2; J gene: TRBJ1-4; CDR3 protein: CASSEVATNEKLFF; CDR3 DNA: TGTGCCAGCAGTGAGGTTGCAACTAATGAAAAACTGTTTTTT
clone size: NA; D gene: TRBD2; V gene: TRBV5-1; J gene: TRBJ2-3; CDR3 protein: CASSFLLAGSDTQYF; CDR3 DNA: TGCGCCAGCAGCTTCCTACTAGCGGGGTCAGATACGCAGTATTTT